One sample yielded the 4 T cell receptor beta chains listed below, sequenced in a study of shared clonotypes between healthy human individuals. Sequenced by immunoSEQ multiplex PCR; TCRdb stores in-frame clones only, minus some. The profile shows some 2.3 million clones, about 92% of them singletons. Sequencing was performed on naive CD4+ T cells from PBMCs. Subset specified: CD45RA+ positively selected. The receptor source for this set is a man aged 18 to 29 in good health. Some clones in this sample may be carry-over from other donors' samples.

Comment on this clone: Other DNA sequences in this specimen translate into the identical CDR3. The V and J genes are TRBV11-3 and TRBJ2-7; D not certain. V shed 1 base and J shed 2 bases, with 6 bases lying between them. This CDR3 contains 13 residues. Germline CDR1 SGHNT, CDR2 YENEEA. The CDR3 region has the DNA TGTGCCAGCAGCTTAGGTCCAGCCTACGAGCAGTACTTC. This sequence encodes CASSLGPAYEQYF.

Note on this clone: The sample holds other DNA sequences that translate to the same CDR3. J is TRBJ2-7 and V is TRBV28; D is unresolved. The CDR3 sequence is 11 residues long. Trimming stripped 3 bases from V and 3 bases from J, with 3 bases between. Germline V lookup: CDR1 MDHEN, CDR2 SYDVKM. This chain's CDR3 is CASSLLYEQYF. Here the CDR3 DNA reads TGTGCCAGCAGTTTGCTCTACGAGCAGTACTTC.

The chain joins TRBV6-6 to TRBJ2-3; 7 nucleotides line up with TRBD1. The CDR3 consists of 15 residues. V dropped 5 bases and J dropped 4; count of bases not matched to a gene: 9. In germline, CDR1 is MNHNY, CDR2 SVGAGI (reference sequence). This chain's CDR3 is CASSPRGSIADTQYF. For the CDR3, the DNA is TGTGCCAGCAGTCCCAGGGGGAGTATCGCAGATACGCAGTATTTT.

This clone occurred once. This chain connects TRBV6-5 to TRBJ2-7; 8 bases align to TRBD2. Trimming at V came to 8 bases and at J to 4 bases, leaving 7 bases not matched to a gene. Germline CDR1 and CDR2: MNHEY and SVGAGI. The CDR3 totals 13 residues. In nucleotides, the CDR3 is TGTGCCAGCCGAAGTAGCGGGGAGTACGAGCAGTACTTC. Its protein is CASRSSGEYEQYF.